This TCR beta chain stems from a study of cytomegalovirus exposure and HLA in healthy donors. Across the whole study: Earlier, 110 million or so unique TCR beta sequences were recovered from roughly 170 million T cells by an analysis.

The CDR3 length is 13 residues. The germline CDR1 and CDR2 sequences are MNHEY and SVGAGI. J lost 4 bases, V lost 6 bases, and 4 bases had no gene match. This clone occurred once. Its antigen is still unknown. 60 Vbeta and 13 Jbeta primers were used in PCR. Assay: immunoSEQ multiplex PCR; the TCRdb copy retains only in-frame clones and omits some. The sample has 100,000 to 150,000 clones; around 71% are singletons. Points from the study as a whole: Judged likely to be a sequencing artifact was a cluster of highly shared sequence variants. A missense DCLRE1C variant was associated with V- and J-gene trimming of TCR beta chains in a later analysis, and an independent cohort replicated the association. Earlier findings revealed that most TCR beta V segments proved productive either about 87% or about 30% of the time.

This chain links TRBV6-5 with TRBJ2-7; 9 nucleotides match TRBD1. This TCR was recovered from a woman aged 55-75 years in good health and CMV-seropositive. The material sequenced was PBMCs. The DNA of the CDR3 is TGTGCCAGCAGCCGGGACAGGGCGTACGAGCAGTACTTC. It yields the protein CASSRDRAYEQYF.